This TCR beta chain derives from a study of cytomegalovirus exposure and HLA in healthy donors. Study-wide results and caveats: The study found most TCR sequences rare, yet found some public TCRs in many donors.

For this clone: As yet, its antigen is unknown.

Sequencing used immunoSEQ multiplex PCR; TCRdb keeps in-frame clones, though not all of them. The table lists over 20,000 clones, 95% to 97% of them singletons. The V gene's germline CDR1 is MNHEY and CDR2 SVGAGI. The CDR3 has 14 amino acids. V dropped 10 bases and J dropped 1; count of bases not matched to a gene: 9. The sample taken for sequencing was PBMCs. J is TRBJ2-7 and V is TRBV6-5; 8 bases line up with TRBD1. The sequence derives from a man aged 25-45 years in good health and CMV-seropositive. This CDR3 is CATQGQGQSYEQYF. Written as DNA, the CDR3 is TGTGCCACCCAAGGACAGGGACAATCCTACGAGCAGTACTTC.